A selection of T cell receptor beta chains follows, all from one sample in a study of blood T cell repertoires in COVID-19. Measured with immunoSEQ multiplex PCR; TCRdb has only the in-frame clones, and not every one. Among roughly 140,000 clones listed, over 75% were seen once. The specimen sequenced was peripheral blood. These receptors came from a woman in her sixties or seventies with COVID-19, enrolled during active disease. The conserved cysteine and the conserved F or W are not part of the CDR3 here. Fields, in order: J gene, V gene, clone size, CDR3 protein. Clone size appears in some rows only: once, few, many, or a class for an expanded clone.

>TRBJ2-3|TRBV7-3|once
ASSSVQADTQY
>TRBJ2-6|TRBV5-1|once
ASSSTGAAGANVLT
>TRBJ1-1|TRBV9|NA
ASSATRDSHEAF
>TRBJ2-2|TRBV9|NA
ASSVGRAGRRGELF
>TRBJ1-5|TRBV18|NA
ASSENRGDQPQH
>TRBJ1-4|TRBV19|NA
ASSIWDNQNEKLF
>TRBJ1-2|TRBV10-3|NA
ASSNGGGLGFDYGYT
>TRBJ1-2|TRBV6-2/TRBV6-3|NA
ASSYEGLSGYT
>TRBJ2-7|TRBV9|NA
ATYRHNISYEQY
>TRBJ2-7|TRBV2|few
ASRQTGVASYEQY
>TRBJ2-7|TRBV10-3|NA
AISEGQGNSYEQY
>TRBJ2-5|TRBV5-1|NA
ASSLVQTSGGLGQETQY
>TRBJ2-3|TRBV11-3|NA
ASSLGGQGYEDTQY
>TRBJ2-5|TRBV9|NA
ASSGTGTGEETQY
>TRBJ2-2|TRBV7-8|few
ASSVQLTGVNTGELF
>TRBJ2-7|TRBV5-5|NA
ASTSYRETYEQY
>TRBJ1-1|TRBV7-9|NA
ASSSINTEAF
>TRBJ2-1|TRBV4-2|NA
ASSQGGLAGYNEQF
>TRBJ2-7|TRBV25-1|NA
ASSLTGTSGYEQY
>TRBJ1-2|TRBV5-1|NA
ASSSPGNYGYT
>TRBJ1-2|TRBV29-1|NA
SVEDGWQGAYGYT
>TRBJ2-3|TRBV7-9|NA
ASSLVGIGGADTQY
>TRBJ2-7|TRBV29-1|few
SVGADSYEQY
>TRBJ1-6|TRBV18|NA
ASRGGNRNSPLH
>TRBJ1-2|TRBV6-2/TRBV6-3|NA
ASSRDAHGYT
>TRBJ2-7|TRBV7-2|NA
ASSRNYDPSDEQY
>TRBJ1-5|TRBV6-6|NA
ASSRHLRDSNQPQH
>TRBJ2-7|TRBV2|NA
ASKRGGGGEQY